These 26 T cell receptor beta chains were all obtained from the same sample, sequenced in a study of shared clonotypes between healthy human individuals. Generated by immunoSEQ multiplex PCR, the TCRdb table keeps only in-frame clones and is missing some. The table lists about 2 million clones, about 95% of them singletons, with roughly 1.2% in the top ten. Terminally differentiated effector memory CD45RA+ cells were left out of the naive CD8 fraction, which was CD45RO-negative and positively selected for CCR7. Source material: naive CD8+ T cells sorted from blood. Receptors were obtained from a man in his late teens or twenties in good health.

The V gene is TRBV6-5, the J gene TRBJ1-2; 10 nucleotides align to TRBD1. Germline trimming cut 7 bases from V and 5 bases from J; bases unmatched to any gene: 7. The CDR3 has 14 residues. From germline, CDR1 is MNHEY and CDR2 SVGAGI. Here the CDR3 reads CASTPWGQGYGYTF. CDR3 DNA: TGTGCCAGCACCCCCTGGGGACAGGGGTATGGCTACACCTTC.

This chain joins TRBV27 and TRBJ2-2; tentatively, D is TRBD1 or TRBD2 (6 bases each). This CDR3 comprises 14 residues. Between the trimmed V and J ends, which lost 4 bases and 7 bases, there was a span of 13 bases. In germline, CDR1 is MNHEY, CDR2 SMNVEV (reference sequence). In nucleotides, the CDR3 is TGTGCCAGCAGTTATGGGGGGCGGGACGGGGAGCTGTTTTTT. Translated: CASSYGGRDGELFF.

The chain has TRBV27 and TRBJ2-5; D is possibly TRBD1 or TRBD2 (5 bases each). This CDR3 has 15 residues. Germline V lookup: CDR1 MNHEY, CDR2 SMNVEV (reference sequence). V gave up 6 bases and J gave up 7 bases, with 21 bases separating them. CDR3 coding DNA: TGTGCCAGCAGCCTACGGGACGGTTCAACCTGGACCCAGTACTTC. Encoded protein: CASSLRDGSTWTQYF.

This clone was found once. The chain combines TRBV7-2 with TRBJ1-3, with unresolved D. V dropped 3 bases and J dropped 2 bases, with 14 bases sitting between them. The CDR3 length is 16 residues. Germline values: CDR1 SGHTA, CDR2 FQGNSA. CDR3 DNA sequence: TGTGCCAGCAGCTTTAGTTGGGAGGGTACTGGAAACACCATATATTTT. This sequence encodes CASSFSWEGTGNTIYF.

The chain employs TRBV28 and TRBJ2-7; D ambiguous. The CDR3 has 12 amino acids. Germline CDR1 MDHEN, CDR2 SYDVKM. The V and J ends lost 6 bases and 5 bases respectively, with 11 bases between them. CDR3 DNA: TGTGCCAGCAGCTCCCCATGGGACGAGCAGTACTTC. The encoded protein is CASSSPWDEQYF.

This chain uses TRBV4-2 with TRBJ2-3; 10 bases map to TRBD2. The CDR3 spans 18 residues. V shed 0 bases, J shed 1 base, and the junction held 7 bases outside the gene matches. Germline CDR1 is LGHNA and CDR2 is YNFKEQ. CDR3 bases: TGTGCCAGCAGCCAAGAACCCCTAGCGGGGGCCCGCACAGATACGCAGTATTTT. Its translation is CASSQEPLAGARTDTQYF.

The chain couples TRBV9 to TRBJ2-5, with 7 bases lining up with TRBD2. The V segment lost 2 bases and the J segment 5 bases; nucleotides outside the gene matches: 6. The CDR3 spans 14 residues. Germline CDR1 is SGDLS and CDR2 is YYNGEE. CDR3: CASSVGSGDETQYF. CDR3 coding DNA: TGTGCCAGCAGCGTCGGAAGCGGGGACGAGACCCAGTACTTC.

The chain is built from TRBV6-5 and TRBJ2-1; tentative D call: TRBD2 (5 bases). Germline V gives CDR1 MNHEY, CDR2 SVGAGI. The CDR3 runs to 16 residues. V shed 0 bases and J shed 2 bases, with 11 bases lying between them. The CDR3 DNA sequence: TGTGCCAGCAGTTACTCCGGCGGGTCAACCTACAATGAGCAGTTCTTC. Translating it yields CASSYSGGSTYNEQFF.

This clone showed up just once. This chain links TRBV27 with TRBJ1-1; the D is unclear. This CDR3 contains 13 residues. The V end was cut by 8 bases, the J end by 4 bases, with 14 bases between. Germline V gene sequence: CDR1 MNHEY, CDR2 SMNVEV (reference sequence). CDR3 nucleotides: TGTGCCAGCGCTATGGGGATATCCACTGAAGCTTTCTTT. This gives the protein CASAMGISTEAFF.

V is TRBV4-3 and J is TRBJ2-1; TRBD1 is a possible D gene (5 bases). V was trimmed by 5 bases and J by 1 base, leaving 9 bases between them. The CDR3 totals 14 residues. Germline loops: CDR1 LGHNA, CDR2 YSLEER. The CDR3 protein is CASSEGVSYNEQFF. The CDR3 DNA follows: TGCGCCAGCAGCGAAGGGGTTTCCTACAATGAGCAGTTCTTC.

V gene TRBV4-3 combines with J gene TRBJ1-3; weak D call: TRBD1 (5 bases). Germline lookup yields CDR1 LGHNA and CDR2 YSLEER. The V and J ends lost 0 bases and 4 bases respectively, with 16 bases between them. The CDR3 spans 17 residues. The CDR3 sequence is CASSQEGEGASGNTIYF. Written as DNA, the CDR3 is TGCGCCAGCAGCCAAGAAGGGGAAGGGGCTTCGGGAAACACCATATATTTT.

The chain joins TRBV27 to TRBJ1-6, with D perhaps matching TRBD1 (5 bases). Trimming removed 3 bases at V and 4 bases at J, with 13 bases between. CDR1 is MNHEY, CDR2 SMNVEV, per germline (reference sequence). The CDR3 spans 16 residues. The CDR3 nucleotides read TGTGCCAGCAGTTTGATCCCGGGACTTTATAATTCACCCCTCCACTTT. It yields the protein CASSLIPGLYNSPLHF.

The chain combines TRBV28 with TRBJ2-1, with a weak D call TRBD2 (6 bases). Germline loops: CDR1 MDHEN, CDR2 SYDVKM. The V gene lost 4 bases and the J gene lost 8 bases, with 15 bases spanning the gap. The CDR3 loop spans 14 amino acids. CDR3 amino acids: CASSSLRERDEQFF. The DNA for the CDR3 is TGTGCCAGCAGTTCCCTCCGGGAGCGCGATGAGCAGTTCTTC.

This chain uses TRBV6-4 with TRBJ2-2, with TRBD2 matching over 9 bases. V was pared by 0 bases and J by 6 bases, with 2 bases of the junction left unmatched. This CDR3 has 15 amino acids. The germline V gene has CDR1 MRHNA and CDR2 SNTAGT. For the CDR3, the DNA is TGTGCCAGCAGTGACTCGGGACTAGCCCCCGGGGAGCTGTTTTTT. Translated: CASSDSGLAPGELFF.

In its sample, this clone was seen once. V gene TRBV28 combines with J gene TRBJ2-7; tentative D call: TRBD2 (7 bases). Germline-derived CDR1 and CDR2 are MDHEN and SYDVKM. CDR3 length: 16 residues. Trimming cost V 5 bases and J 5 bases, with 22 bases left between them. The CDR3 loop is CASSPRAGAGRDEQYF. CDR3 coding DNA: TGTGCCAGCAGTCCCCGTGCGGGGGCAGGCCGGGACGAGCAGTACTTC.

The chain uses TRBV27 and TRBJ1-5, with a weak D call TRBD1 (5 bases). Germline-derived CDR1 and CDR2 are MNHEY and SMNVEV (reference sequence). This CDR3 spans 13 amino acids. V shed 4 bases and J shed 2 bases, with 6 bases lying between them. The CDR3 reads CASSSRGNQPQHF. The CDR3 DNA follows: TGTGCCAGCAGTTCCAGGGGCAATCAGCCCCAGCATTTT.

J is TRBJ2-2 and V is TRBV5-6, with 10 bases that match TRBD1. The V and J ends lost 3 bases and 5 bases, in that order; junction bases with no gene match: 4. Germline V gene sequence: CDR1 SGHDT, CDR2 YYEEEE. The CDR3 is made up of 15 amino acids. CDR3 region: CASSWGTGETGELFF. CDR3 DNA sequence: TGTGCCAGCAGCTGGGGGACAGGGGAAACCGGGGAGCTGTTTTTT.

The chain joins TRBV19 to TRBJ1-2; 8 nucleotides match TRBD1. The germline V gene encodes CDR1 LNHDA and CDR2 SQIVND (reference sequence). The junction had 10 bases not matched to a gene; V was cut back by 5 bases and J by 5 bases. The CDR3 runs to 15 residues. As DNA, the CDR3 is TGTGCCAGTAGTTTAGGACAGGGTGAAACTTATGGCTACACCTTC. Translation: CASSLGQGETYGYTF.

This clone has just one count. This chain uses TRBV9 with TRBJ2-1, with D perhaps matching TRBD1 (5 bases). This CDR3 spans 14 amino acids. Germline CDR1 SGDLS, CDR2 YYNGEE. V gave up 0 bases and J gave up 11 bases, with 15 bases separating them. The CDR3 here is CASSVGGTGPQQFF. As DNA, the CDR3 is TGTGCCAGCAGCGTAGGGGGAACAGGTCCCCAGCAGTTCTTC.

The rearrangement links TRBV29-1 to TRBJ2-1; D may correspond to TRBD1 or TRBD2 (5 bases each). V lost 3 bases and J 2 bases, leaving 11 bases between the germline ends. Germline CDR1 reads SQVTM; CDR2 reads ANQGSEA. The CDR3 is made up of 14 amino acids. This CDR3 reads CSVEGVGTYNEQFF. DNA for the CDR3: TGCAGCGTTGAGGGGGTTGGGACCTACAATGAGCAGTTCTTC.

To note about this clone: Other DNA sequences in the sample encode the same CDR3. The chain has TRBV6-5 and TRBJ2-7, with D hard to call. V was shortened by 2 bases and J by 2 bases, with 7 bases between the two germline ends. The length of the CDR3 is 13 residues. CDR1 is MNHEY and CDR2 is SVGAGI in the germline V gene. CDR3 nucleotide sequence: TGTGCCAGCAGTTACGGAAGTACCTACGAGCAGTACTTC. This codes for CASSYGSTYEQYF.

The rearrangement links TRBV11-2 to TRBJ1-3, with a weak D call TRBD1 (5 bases). CDR1 is SGHAT, CDR2 FQNNGV, per germline. There are 15 residues in the CDR3. Trimming removed 0 bases from V and 0 bases from J, with 6 bases in between. DNA for the CDR3: TGTGCCAGCAGCTTAGAACAGGTCTCTGGAAACACCATATATTTT. This encodes CASSLEQVSGNTIYF.

This clone was seen only a few times. The chain couples TRBV30 to TRBJ1-2; D ambiguous. V was pared by 0 bases and J by 2 bases, with 13 bases between. CDR1 GTSNPN and CDR2 SVGIG come from the germline V gene (reference sequence). CDR3 size: 15 residues. Here the CDR3 reads CAWSVVEEGNYGYTF. The DNA for the CDR3 is TGTGCCTGGAGTGTTGTAGAAGAAGGAAACTATGGCTACACCTTC.

This chain links TRBV19 with TRBJ1-6; maybe TRBD1 (6 bases). The germline gives CDR1 LNHDA, CDR2 SQIVND (reference sequence). Trimming took 5 bases from V and 13 from J, leaving 24 bases between them. This CDR3 region has 16 residues. This chain's CDR3 is CASSPFRAREDRPLHF. The DNA for the CDR3 is TGTGCCAGTAGTCCATTCCGGGCCCGGGAAGACAGGCCCCTCCACTTT.

The chain joins TRBV30 to TRBJ1-1; D not resolved. The germline gives CDR1 GTSNPN, CDR2 SVGIG (reference sequence). Trimming pared 2 bases from V and 11 bases from J, leaving 12 bases between. The CDR3 consists of 11 residues. The CDR3 bases are TGTGCCTGGAGTTCCGGGATGGAGGCTTTCTTT. Amino acids: CAWSSGMEAFF.

This clone is a singleton in its sample. This chain joins TRBV9 and TRBJ1-1, with 7 positions matching TRBD1. After removal of 3 bases from V and 1 base from J, the junction contained 6 bases not matched to a gene. The length of the CDR3 is 15 residues. CDR1 is SGDLS, CDR2 YYNGEE, per germline. The chain's CDR3 is CASSERGQWNTEAFF. The CDR3 DNA reads TGTGCCAGCAGCGAGAGGGGGCAATGGAACACTGAAGCTTTCTTT.